Each of the 12 T cell receptor beta chains below was sequenced from the same sample in a study of T cell responses to AZD1222 COVID-19 vaccine. The assay was immunoSEQ multiplex PCR, and TCRdb's table has in-frame clones only and misses some. Of roughly 120,000 clones in the sample, roughly 92% are singletons; the top ten hold more than 1.5%. The sequencing used peripheral blood, collected 28 days after the second AZD1222 dose. The receptors derive from an adult who received the AZD1222 COVID-19 vaccine.

This clone came up once. This chain links TRBV18 with TRBJ1-4; 8 nucleotides align to TRBD1. The V segment lost 3 bases and the J segment 3 bases; nucleotides outside the gene matches: 3. The CDR3 is 15 amino acids. CDR1 is KGHSH, CDR2 LQKENI, per germline. CDR3 in DNA: TGTGCCAGCTCACCGACGGGACAGGCTAATGAAAAACTGTTTTTT. Amino acid sequence: CASSPTGQANEKLFF.

The chain combines TRBV4-1 with TRBJ1-4; 8 bases are a match to TRBD1. V lost 5 bases, J lost 0 bases, and 5 bases stayed unmatched. Germline V CDR1 and CDR2: MGHRA, YSYEKL. The length of the CDR3 is 16 residues. CDR3 loop: CASSFPTGATNEKLFF. CDR3 nucleotide sequence: TGCGCCAGCAGCTTTCCGACAGGGGCAACTAATGAAAAACTGTTTTTT.

This clone was observed once. This rearrangement joins TRBV5-5 to TRBJ2-3, with D maybe TRBD1 (6 bases). The CDR3 is made up of 16 amino acids. Germline-derived CDR1 and CDR2 are SGHKS and YYEKEE (reference sequence). Between the trimmed V and J ends, which lost 6 bases and 4 bases, there was a span of 21 bases. The CDR3 protein is CASTPGPPGASDTQYF. CDR3 DNA sequence: TGTGCCAGCACCCCCGGCCCCCCAGGGGCGTCAGATACGCAGTATTTT.

The chain combines TRBV6-5 with TRBJ1-1; a possible D gene is TRBD1 (5 bases). The germline V and J ends were trimmed by 10 bases and 1 base, with 13 bases remaining between them. The CDR3 spans 13 residues. CDR1 is MNHEY, CDR2 SVGAGI, per germline. The CDR3 region is CATQGRSNTEAFF. The CDR3 nucleotides read TGTGCCACCCAGGGACGGTCGAACACTGAAGCTTTCTTT.

This clone was recorded once. At the DNA level, this CDR3 is encoded by other sequences in the same sample as well. The V gene is TRBV12-3 or TRBV12-4, the J gene TRBJ1-5; D remains ambiguous. The CDR3 length is 11 residues. Between the trimmed V and J ends, which lost 3 bases and 6 bases, there was a span of 3 bases. DNA of the CDR3: TGTGCCAGCAGTTTTGGTCAGCCCCAGCATTTT. Translation gives CASSFGQPQHF.

V and J are TRBV6-4 and TRBJ2-3, with unresolved D. This CDR3 is 13 amino acids long. The germline gives CDR1 MRHNA, CDR2 SNTAGT. V gave up 2 bases and J gave up 4 bases, with 7 bases separating them. CDR3 bases: TGTGCCAGCAGTGACAGGGAATCAGATACGCAGTATTTT. It is translated as CASSDRESDTQYF.

The chain recombines TRBV28 with TRBJ1-5; tentatively, D is TRBD1 (5 bases). The CDR3 has 16 amino acids. The V gene lost 4 bases and the J gene lost 5 bases, with 18 bases spanning the gap. CDR1 and CDR2 from the germline V gene are MDHEN and SYDVKM. CDR3 sequence (DNA): TGTGCCAGCAGTTCCCCCCGACGGGGGAGTGATCAGCCCCAGCATTTT. Residues: CASSSPRRGSDQPQHF. The full variable domain, with the rest looked up from reference TRBV28 and TRBJ1-5, is DVKVTQSSRYLVKRTGEKVFLECVQDMDHENMFWYRQDPGLGLRLIYFSYDVKMKEKGDIPEGYSVSREKKERFSLILESASTNQTSMYLCASSSPRRGSDQPQHFGDGTRLSIL.

This chain joins TRBV19 and TRBJ1-2, with D perhaps matching TRBD1 (5 bases). CDR1 and CDR2 from the germline V gene are LNHDA and SQIVND (reference sequence). The CDR3 sequence is 14 residues long. The V end lost 3 bases, the J end lost 4 bases, and 12 bases lay between the germline ends. The CDR3 sequence is CASSMTVQSYGYTF. DNA of the CDR3: TGTGCCAGTAGTATGACAGTCCAAAGCTATGGCTACACCTTC.

The chain has TRBV7-9 and TRBJ2-5; a weak D match, TRBD2 (5 bases). The CDR3 sequence is 13 residues long. Germline CDR1 SEHNR, CDR2 FQNEAQ (reference sequence). V lost 7 bases and J lost 2, with 11 bases in between. The CDR3 DNA reads TGTGCCAGCATCATGGCGGGTCAAGAGACCCAGTACTTC. Protein: CASIMAGQETQYF.

This rearrangement joins TRBV19 to TRBJ2-4; D assignment may be TRBD1 or TRBD2 (5 bases each). Trimming removed 3 bases at V and 0 bases at J, with 12 bases between. CDR3 size: 16 residues. CDR1 is LNHDA and CDR2 is SQIVND in the germline V gene (reference sequence). CDR3 in amino acids: CASSIGDPLAKNIQYF. The CDR3 DNA reads TGTGCCAGTAGTATCGGGGACCCTCTAGCCAAAAACATTCAGTACTTC.

The chain employs TRBV2 and TRBJ1-4, with TRBD1 identical over 11 bases. Germline CDR1 and CDR2: SNHLY and FYNNEI. The CDR3 covers 13 residues. The V segment lost 6 bases and the J segment 7 bases; nucleotides outside the gene matches: 1. CDR3 residues: CASRGTGGEKLFF. The CDR3 DNA reads TGTGCCAGCAGGGGGACAGGGGGTGAAAAACTGTTTTTT.

By share, this clone counts as medium-sized. Other DNA sequences from this sample encode an identical CDR3 as well. The chain combines TRBV27 with TRBJ2-7, with 9 bases lining up with TRBD1. The trim removed 6 bases at V and 4 bases at J, leaving 7 bases unmatched. The length of the CDR3 is 14 residues. Germline V gives CDR1 MNHEY, CDR2 SMNVEV (reference sequence). As DNA, the CDR3 is TGTGCCAGCAGCCTACAGGGGGCGAATTACGAGCAGTACTTC. It is translated as CASSLQGANYEQYF.